Listed below are T cell receptor beta chains from one sample, sequenced in a study of shared clonotypes between healthy human individuals. The protocol was immunoSEQ multiplex PCR, while the TCRdb copy is restricted to in-frame clones and leaves out a portion. Of about 800,000 clones in the sample, around 96% were seen once. Sequencing input: naive CD8+ T cells sorted from blood. The receptors were gathered from a man aged 30 to 45 in good health. Each CDR3 is given without its conserved first and last residue. Fields, in order: J gene, V gene, CDR3 protein.

TRBJ2-7	TRBV28	ASTLERLALQEQY
TRBJ2-1	TRBV6-5	ASARDRGHNEQF
TRBJ2-1	TRBV11-3	ASSSQGVNEQF
TRBJ2-3	TRBV30	AWSDSGAITDTQY
TRBJ2-5	TRBV15	ATSREGIRGAGQETQY
TRBJ2-1	TRBV9	ASSARGEQF
TRBJ2-1	TRBV4-1	ASSQEASGSSYNEQF
TRBJ2-1	TRBV29-1	SVEGVTSGLYNEQF
TRBJ2-2	TRBV5-1	ASRIILAGAFGELF
TRBJ2-7	TRBV29-1	SVQGQNSYEQY
TRBJ2-1	TRBV4-1	ASSQDWTEQF
TRBJ1-2	TRBV12-5	ASGLGRHRGFEYGYT
TRBJ2-2	TRBV7-9	ASSSSATGELF
TRBJ2-2	TRBV18	ASSPSLSGSDTGELF
TRBJ2-2	TRBV7-2	ASSPSPGQGHTGELF
TRBJ2-1	TRBV19	ASSPGLSLF
TRBJ1-2	TRBV11-2	ASSLYRGGYT
TRBJ2-3	TRBV7-9	ASSAGTDTQY
TRBJ2-1	TRBV9	ASSVGGDRVMNEQF
TRBJ1-1	TRBV29-1	SVLTGMEAEAF
TRBJ1-5	TRBV6-5	ASSDSFNQPQH
TRBJ2-7	TRBV4-1	ASSINWGNEQY
TRBJ2-7	TRBV2	ASSEAPGYEQY